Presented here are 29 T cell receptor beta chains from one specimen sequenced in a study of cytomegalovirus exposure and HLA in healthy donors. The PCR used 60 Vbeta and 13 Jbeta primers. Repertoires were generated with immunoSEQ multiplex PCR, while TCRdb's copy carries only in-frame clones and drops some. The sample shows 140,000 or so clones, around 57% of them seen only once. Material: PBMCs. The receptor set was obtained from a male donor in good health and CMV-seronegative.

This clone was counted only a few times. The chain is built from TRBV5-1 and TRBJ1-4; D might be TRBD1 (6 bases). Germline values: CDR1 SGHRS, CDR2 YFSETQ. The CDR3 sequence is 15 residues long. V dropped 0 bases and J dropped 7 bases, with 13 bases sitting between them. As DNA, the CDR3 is TGCGCCAGCAGCTTGGAAGGACAGCGCGGTGAAAAACTGTTTTTT. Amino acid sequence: CASSLEGQRGEKLFF.

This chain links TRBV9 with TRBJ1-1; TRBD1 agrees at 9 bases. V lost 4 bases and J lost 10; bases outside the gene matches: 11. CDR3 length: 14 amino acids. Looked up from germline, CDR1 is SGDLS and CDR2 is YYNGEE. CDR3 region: CASSPGTGKSRAFF. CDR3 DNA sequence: TGTGCCAGCAGCCCTGGGACAGGGAAGTCTCGAGCTTTCTTT.

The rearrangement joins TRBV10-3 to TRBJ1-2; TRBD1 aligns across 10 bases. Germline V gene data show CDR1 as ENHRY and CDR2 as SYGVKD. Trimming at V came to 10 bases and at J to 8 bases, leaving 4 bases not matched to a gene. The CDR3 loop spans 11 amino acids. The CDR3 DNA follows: TGTGCCACCGGACAGGGGGAAGGCTACACCTTC. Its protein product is CATGQGEGYTF.

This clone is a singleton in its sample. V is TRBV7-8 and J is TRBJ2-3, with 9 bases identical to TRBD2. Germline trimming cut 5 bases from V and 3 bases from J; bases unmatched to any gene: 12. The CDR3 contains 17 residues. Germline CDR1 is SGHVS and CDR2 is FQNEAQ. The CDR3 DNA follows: TGTGCCAGCAGCCCCTACGGGCGGGGGGGCTTTACAGATACGCAGTATTTT. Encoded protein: CASSPYGRGGFTDTQYF.

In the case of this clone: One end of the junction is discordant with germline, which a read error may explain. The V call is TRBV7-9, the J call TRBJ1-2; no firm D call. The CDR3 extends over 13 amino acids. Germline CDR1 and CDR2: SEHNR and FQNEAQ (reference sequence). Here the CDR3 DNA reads TGTGCCAGCAGCCAAGACAAGTTTTATGGCTACCCCTTC. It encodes CASSQDKFYGYPF.

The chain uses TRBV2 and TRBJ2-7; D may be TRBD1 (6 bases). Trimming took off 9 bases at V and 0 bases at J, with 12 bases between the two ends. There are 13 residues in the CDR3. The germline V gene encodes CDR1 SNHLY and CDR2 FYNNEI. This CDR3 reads CASTGTLSYEQYF. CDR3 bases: TGTGCCAGTACAGGGACCCTCTCCTACGAGCAGTACTTC.

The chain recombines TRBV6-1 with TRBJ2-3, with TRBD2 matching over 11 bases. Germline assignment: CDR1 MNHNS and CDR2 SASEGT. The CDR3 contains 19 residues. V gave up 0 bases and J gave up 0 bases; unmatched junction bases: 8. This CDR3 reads CASSEAPSLAGVSTDTQYF. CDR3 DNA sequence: TGTGCCAGCAGTGAAGCCCCGTCACTAGCGGGGGTTAGCACAGATACGCAGTATTTT.

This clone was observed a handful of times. CDR3: CASSLRTDTYEQYF. The CDR3 region has the DNA TGCGCCAGCAGCTTACGGACAGACACCTACGAGCAGTACTTC. The rearrangement links TRBV5-1 to TRBJ2-5, with a possible D match to TRBD1 (6 bases). The last part of the DNA fits TRBJ2-7 better; the J call may be wrong. Germline CDR1 is SGHRS and CDR2 is YFSETQ. The CDR3 is 14 amino acids.

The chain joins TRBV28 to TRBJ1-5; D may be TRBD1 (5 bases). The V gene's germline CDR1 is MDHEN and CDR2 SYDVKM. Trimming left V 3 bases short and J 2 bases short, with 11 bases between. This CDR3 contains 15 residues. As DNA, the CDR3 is TGTGCCAGCAGTTTCCCGACGGGGGGCAATCAGCCCCAGCATTTT. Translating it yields CASSFPTGGNQPQHF.

The DNA of the CDR3 is TGTGCCACCAGCAGATTCGGCGGGGGGGCATCCTACGAGCAGTACTTC. Residues: CATSRFGGGASYEQYF. V and J are TRBV15 and TRBJ2-7; TRBD2 aligns across 9 bases. Trimming at V came to 2 bases and at J to 1 base, leaving 6 bases not matched to a gene. Per germline, CDR1 LNHNV and CDR2 YYDKDF (reference sequence). This CDR3 region has 16 residues.

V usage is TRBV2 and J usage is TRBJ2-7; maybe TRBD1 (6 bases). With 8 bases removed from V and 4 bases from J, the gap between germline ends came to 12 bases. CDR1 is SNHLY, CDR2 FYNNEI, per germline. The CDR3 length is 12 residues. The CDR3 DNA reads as TGTGCCAGCGGACAGCAAATTTACGAGCAGTACTTC. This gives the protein CASGQQIYEQYF.

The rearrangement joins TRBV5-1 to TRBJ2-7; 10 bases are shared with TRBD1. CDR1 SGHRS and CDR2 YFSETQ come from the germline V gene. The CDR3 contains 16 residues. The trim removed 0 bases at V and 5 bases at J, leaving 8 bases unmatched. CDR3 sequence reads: CASSLDPRDRGHEQYF. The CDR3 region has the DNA TGCGCCAGCAGCTTGGACCCCCGGGACAGGGGCCACGAGCAGTACTTC. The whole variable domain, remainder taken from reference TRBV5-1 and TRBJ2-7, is KAGVTQTPRYLIKTRGQQVTLSCSPISGHRSVSWYQQTPGQGLQFLFEYFSETQRNKGNFPGRFSGRQFSNSRSEMNVSTLELGDSALYLCASSLDPRDRGHEQYFGPGTRLTVT.

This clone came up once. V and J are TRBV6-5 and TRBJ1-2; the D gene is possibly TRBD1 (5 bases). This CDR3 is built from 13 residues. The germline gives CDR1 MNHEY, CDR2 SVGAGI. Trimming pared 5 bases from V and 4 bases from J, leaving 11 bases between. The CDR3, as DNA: TGTGCCAGCAGTGCACAGGTACGCTATGGCTACACCTTC. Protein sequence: CASSAQVRYGYTF.

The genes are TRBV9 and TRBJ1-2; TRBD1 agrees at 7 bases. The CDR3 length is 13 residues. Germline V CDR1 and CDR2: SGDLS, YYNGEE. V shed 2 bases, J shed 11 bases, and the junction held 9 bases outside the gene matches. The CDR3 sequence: CASSVKGAGGYTF. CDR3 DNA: TGTGCCAGCAGCGTTAAGGGGGCGGGAGGTTACACCTTC.

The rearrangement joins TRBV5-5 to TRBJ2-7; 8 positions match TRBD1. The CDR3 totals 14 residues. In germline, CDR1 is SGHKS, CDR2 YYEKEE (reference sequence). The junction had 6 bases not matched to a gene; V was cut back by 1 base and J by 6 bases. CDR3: CASSLWQGAAEQYF. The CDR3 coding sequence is TGTGCCAGCAGCTTGTGGCAGGGGGCGGCCGAGCAGTACTTC.

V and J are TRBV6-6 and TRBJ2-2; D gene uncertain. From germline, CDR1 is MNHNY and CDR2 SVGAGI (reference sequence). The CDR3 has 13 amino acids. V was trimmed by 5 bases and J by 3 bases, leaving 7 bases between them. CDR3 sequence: CASSPTDTGELFF. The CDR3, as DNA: TGTGCCAGCAGTCCTACAGACACCGGGGAGCTGTTTTTT.

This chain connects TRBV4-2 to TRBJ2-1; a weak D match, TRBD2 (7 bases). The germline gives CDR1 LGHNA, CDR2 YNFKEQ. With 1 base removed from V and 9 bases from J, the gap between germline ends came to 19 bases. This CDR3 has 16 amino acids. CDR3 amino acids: CASSQVGGGAIFEQFF. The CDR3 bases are TGTGCCAGCAGCCAAGTAGGAGGGGGGGCTATTTTTGAGCAGTTCTTC.

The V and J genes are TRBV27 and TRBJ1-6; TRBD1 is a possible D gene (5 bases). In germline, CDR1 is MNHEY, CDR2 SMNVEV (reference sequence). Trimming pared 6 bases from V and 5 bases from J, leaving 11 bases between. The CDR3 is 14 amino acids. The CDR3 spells CASSRVLNNSPLHF. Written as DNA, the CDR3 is TGTGCCAGCAGCAGGGTTCTCAATAATTCACCCCTCCACTTT.

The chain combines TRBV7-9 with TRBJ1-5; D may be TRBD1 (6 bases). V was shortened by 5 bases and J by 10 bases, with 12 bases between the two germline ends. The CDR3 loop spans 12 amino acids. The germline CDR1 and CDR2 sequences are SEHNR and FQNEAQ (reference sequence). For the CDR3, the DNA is TGTGCCAGCAGCCTCTCAGGGGAACCCCAGCATTTT. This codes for CASSLSGEPQHF.

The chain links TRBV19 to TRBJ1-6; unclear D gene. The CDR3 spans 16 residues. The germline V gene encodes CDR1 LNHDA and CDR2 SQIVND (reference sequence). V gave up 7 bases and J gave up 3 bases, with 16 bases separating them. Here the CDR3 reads CASTSAGGYYNSPLHF. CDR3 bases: TGTGCCAGTACCTCGGCTGGCGGGTACTATAATTCACCCCTCCACTTT.

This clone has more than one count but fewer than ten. Written as DNA, the CDR3 is TGTGCCAGCAGGAGAGGTTCGGTTGAAAAACTGTTTTTT. Amino acids: CASRRGSVEKLFF. The genes are TRBV7-9 and TRBJ1-4; D is uncertain. Trimming shortened V by 6 bases and J by 7 bases, and 12 bases separated the two germline ends. The CDR3 is made up of 13 amino acids. Germline loops: CDR1 SEHNR, CDR2 FQNEAQ (reference sequence).

CDR3 DNA sequence: TGTGCCAGCAGAAGACTAGCGGGGGGGCGATCCGGGGAGCTGTTTTTT. This translates into CASRRLAGGRSGELFF. The rearrangement links TRBV13 to TRBJ2-2, with 14 bases aligning to TRBD2. CDR3 length: 16 amino acids. In germline, CDR1 is PRHDT, CDR2 FYEKMQ (reference sequence). The J segment lost 6 bases and the V segment lost 6 bases, leaving 6 bases of the junction unmatched.

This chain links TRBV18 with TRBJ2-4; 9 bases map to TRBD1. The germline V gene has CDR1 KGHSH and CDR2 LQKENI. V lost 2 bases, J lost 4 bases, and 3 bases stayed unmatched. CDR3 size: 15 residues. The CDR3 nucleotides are TGTGCCAGCTCACCATCGACAGGGGGTAAAAACATTCAGTACTTC. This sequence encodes CASSPSTGGKNIQYF. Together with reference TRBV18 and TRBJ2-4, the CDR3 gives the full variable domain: NAGVMQNPRHLVRRRGQEARLRCSPMKGHSHVYWYRQLPEEGLKFMVYLQKENIIDESGMPKERFSAEFPKEGPSILRIQQVVRGDSAAYFCASSPSTGGKNIQYFGAGTRLSVL.

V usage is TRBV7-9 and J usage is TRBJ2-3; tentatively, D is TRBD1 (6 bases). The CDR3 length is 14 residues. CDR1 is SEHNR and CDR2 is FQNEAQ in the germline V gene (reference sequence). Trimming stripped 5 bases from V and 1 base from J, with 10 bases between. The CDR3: CASSLGAGTDTQYF. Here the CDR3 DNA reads TGTGCCAGCAGCCTGGGGGCGGGCACAGATACGCAGTATTTT.

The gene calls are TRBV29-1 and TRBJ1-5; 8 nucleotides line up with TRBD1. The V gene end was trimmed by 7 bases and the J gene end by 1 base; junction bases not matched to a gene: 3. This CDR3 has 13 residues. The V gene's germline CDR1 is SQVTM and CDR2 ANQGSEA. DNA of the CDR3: TGCAGCGCCACAGGGGGGAGCAATCAGCCCCAGCATTTT. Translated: CSATGGSNQPQHF.

The CDR3 DNA follows: TGCAGCCCGGGACAAACGAATGAGCAGTTCTTC. This sequence encodes CSPGQTNEQFF. The J gene is TRBJ2-1, the V gene TRBV20-1, with D perhaps matching TRBD1 (6 bases). This CDR3 contains 11 residues. Germline V gene lookup returns CDR1 DFQATT and CDR2 SNEGSKA (reference sequence).

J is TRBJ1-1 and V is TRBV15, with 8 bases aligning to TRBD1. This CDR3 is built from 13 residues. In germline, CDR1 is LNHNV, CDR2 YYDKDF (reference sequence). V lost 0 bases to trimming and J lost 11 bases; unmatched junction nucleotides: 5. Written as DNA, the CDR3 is TGTGCCACCAGCAGAGATTTTAACAGGGGGGCTTTCTTT. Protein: CATSRDFNRGAFF.

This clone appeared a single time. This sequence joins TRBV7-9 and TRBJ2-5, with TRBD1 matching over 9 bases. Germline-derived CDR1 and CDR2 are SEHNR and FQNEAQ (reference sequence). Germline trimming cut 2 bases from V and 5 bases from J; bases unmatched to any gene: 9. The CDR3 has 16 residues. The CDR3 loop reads CASSLYGTGWSETQYF. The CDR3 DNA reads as TGTGCCAGCAGCTTATATGGGACAGGGTGGAGCGAGACCCAGTACTTC.

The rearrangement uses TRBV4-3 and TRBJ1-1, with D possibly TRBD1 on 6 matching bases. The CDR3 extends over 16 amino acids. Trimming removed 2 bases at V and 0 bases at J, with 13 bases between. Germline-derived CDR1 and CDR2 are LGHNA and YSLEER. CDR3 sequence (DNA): TGCGCCAGCAGCCAACAACAGGGTCGGGTGAACACTGAAGCTTTCTTT. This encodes CASSQQQGRVNTEAFF.